A single T cell receptor (beta chain) is shown here with its context. The data were obtained in a study of T cell changes during pregnancy in multiple sclerosis. Sequencing was performed with immunoSEQ multiplex PCR; in TCRdb, only in-frame clones are kept and a portion is missing. This table holds about 100,000 clones, approximately 94% found once. The sample was peripheral blood, taken before pregnancy. The receptor comes from a female donor with multiple sclerosis, enrolled in a pregnancy study.

Here the CDR3 reads CASSLAGRQTTEAFF. The CDR3 bases are TGTGCCAGCAGCTTGGCCGGTCGACAGACCACTGAAGCTTTCTTT. This chain links TRBV5-4 with TRBJ1-1; possibly TRBD1 for D (5 bases). The CDR3 runs 15 residues. The V gene's germline CDR1 is SGHNT and CDR2 YYREEE (reference sequence). V gave up 0 bases and J gave up 4 bases, with 13 bases separating them.